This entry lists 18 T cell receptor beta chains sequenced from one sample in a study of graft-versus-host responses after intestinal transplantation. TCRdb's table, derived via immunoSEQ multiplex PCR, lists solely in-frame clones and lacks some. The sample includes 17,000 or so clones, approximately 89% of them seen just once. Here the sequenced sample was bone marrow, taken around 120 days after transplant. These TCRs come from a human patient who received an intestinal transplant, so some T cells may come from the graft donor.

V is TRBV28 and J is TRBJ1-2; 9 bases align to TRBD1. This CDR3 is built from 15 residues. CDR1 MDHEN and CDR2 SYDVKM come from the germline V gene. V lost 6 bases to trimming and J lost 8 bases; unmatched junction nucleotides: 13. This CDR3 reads CASSRPGTGKRGYTF. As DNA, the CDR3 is TGTGCCAGCAGCCGACCGGGGACAGGGAAGAGAGGCTACACCTTC.

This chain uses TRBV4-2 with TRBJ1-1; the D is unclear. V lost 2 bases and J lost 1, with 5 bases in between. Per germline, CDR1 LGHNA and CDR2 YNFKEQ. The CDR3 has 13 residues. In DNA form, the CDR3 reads TGTGCCAGCAGCCAACCAGGGAACACTGAAGCTTTCTTT. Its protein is CASSQPGNTEAFF.

The CDR3 reads CASSVGVDSSYEQYF. DNA for the CDR3: TGTGCCAGCAGCGTAGGGGTGGATAGCTCCTACGAGCAGTACTTC. V and J are TRBV9 and TRBJ2-7, with D unresolved. V was pared by 0 bases and J by 0 bases, with 10 bases between. CDR1 SGDLS and CDR2 YYNGEE come from the germline V gene. This CDR3 has 15 amino acids.

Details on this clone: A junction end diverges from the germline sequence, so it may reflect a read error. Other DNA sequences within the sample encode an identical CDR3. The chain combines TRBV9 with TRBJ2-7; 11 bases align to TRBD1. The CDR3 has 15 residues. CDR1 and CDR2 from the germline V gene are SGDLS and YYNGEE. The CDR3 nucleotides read TGCGCCAGCAGCGTAGGGGGGACAGGGGGTGACGAGCAGTACTTC. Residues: CASSVGGTGGDEQYF.

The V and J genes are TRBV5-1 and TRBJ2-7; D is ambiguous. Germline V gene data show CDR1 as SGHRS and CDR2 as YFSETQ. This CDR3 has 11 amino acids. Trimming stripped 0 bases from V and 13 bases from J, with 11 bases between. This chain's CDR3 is CASSLGDGVYF. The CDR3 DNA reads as TGCGCCAGCAGCTTGGGAGACGGAGTTTACTTC.

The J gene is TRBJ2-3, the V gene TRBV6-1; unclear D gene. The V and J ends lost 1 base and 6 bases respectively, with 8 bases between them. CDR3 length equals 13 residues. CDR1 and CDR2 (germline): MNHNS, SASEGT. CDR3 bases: TGTGCCAGCAGTGAAGAAGGATTCGATACGCAGTATTTT. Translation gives CASSEEGFDTQYF.

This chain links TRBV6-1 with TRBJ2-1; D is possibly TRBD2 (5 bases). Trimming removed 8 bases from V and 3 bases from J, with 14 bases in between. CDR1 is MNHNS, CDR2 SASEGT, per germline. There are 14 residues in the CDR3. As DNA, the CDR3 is TGTGCCAGCTTGAGTGTCGGGGTCTACAATGAGCAGTTCTTC. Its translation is CASLSVGVYNEQFF.

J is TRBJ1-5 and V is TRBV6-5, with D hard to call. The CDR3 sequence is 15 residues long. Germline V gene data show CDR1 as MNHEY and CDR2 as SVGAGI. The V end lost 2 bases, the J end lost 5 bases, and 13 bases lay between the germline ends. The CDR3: CASSYGPLNDQPQHF. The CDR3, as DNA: TGTGCCAGCAGTTACGGACCCTTGAACGATCAGCCCCAGCATTTT.

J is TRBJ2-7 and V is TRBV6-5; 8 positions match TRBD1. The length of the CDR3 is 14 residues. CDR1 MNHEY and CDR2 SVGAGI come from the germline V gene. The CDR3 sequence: CATRLGQGLYEQYF. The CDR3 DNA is TGTGCAACGCGCCTCGGACAGGGACTCTACGAGCAGTACTTC.

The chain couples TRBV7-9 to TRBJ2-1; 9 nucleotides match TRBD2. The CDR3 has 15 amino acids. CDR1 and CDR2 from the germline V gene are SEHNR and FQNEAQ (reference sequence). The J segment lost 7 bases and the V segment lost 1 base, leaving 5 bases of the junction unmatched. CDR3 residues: CASSLVAGGANEQFF. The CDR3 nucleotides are TGTGCCAGCAGCTTAGTTGCGGGAGGGGCTAATGAGCAGTTCTTC.

In DNA form, the CDR3 reads TGTGCCAGCAGTCGAACGGACAGGTTCTACGAGCAGTACTTC. It encodes CASSRTDRFYEQYF. This chain links TRBV6-5 with TRBJ2-7; TRBD1 matches 7 bases. The CDR3 loop spans 14 amino acids. The junction had 7 bases not matched to a gene; V was cut back by 5 bases and J by 3 bases. The V gene's germline CDR1 is MNHEY and CDR2 SVGAGI.

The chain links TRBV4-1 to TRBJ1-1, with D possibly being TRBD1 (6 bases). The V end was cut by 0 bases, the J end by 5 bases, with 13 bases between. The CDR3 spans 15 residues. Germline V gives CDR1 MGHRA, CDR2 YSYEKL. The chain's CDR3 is CASSQEGGGGTEAFF. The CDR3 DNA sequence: TGCGCCAGCAGCCAAGAGGGGGGGGGCGGTACTGAAGCTTTCTTT.

The CDR3: CASSLVDADEQYF. CDR3 nucleotides: TGTGCCAGCAGCTTAGTCGATGCAGACGAGCAGTACTTC. V and J are TRBV7-6 and TRBJ2-7, with D unclear. CDR3 length equals 13 residues. Looked up from germline, CDR1 is SGHVS and CDR2 is FNYEAQ. V shed 1 base and J shed 5 bases, with 9 bases lying between them. The full variable domain, rest sourced from reference TRBV7-6 and TRBJ2-7, is GAGVSQSPRYKVTKRGQDVALRCDPISGHVSLYWYRQALGQGPEFLTYFNYEAQQDKSGLPNDRFSAERPEGSISTLTIQRTEQRDSAMYRCASSLVDADEQYFGPGTRLTVT.

CDR3 sequence reads: CASSLGGQYNEQFF. For the CDR3, the DNA is TGTGCCAGCAGTTTAGGGGGACAGTACAATGAGCAGTTCTTC. J is TRBJ2-1 and V is TRBV27, with 7 bases matching TRBD1. The CDR3 is made up of 14 amino acids. Germline CDR1 is MNHEY and CDR2 is SMNVEV (reference sequence). The ends lost 2 bases at V and 4 bases at J; junction bases unmatched: 2.

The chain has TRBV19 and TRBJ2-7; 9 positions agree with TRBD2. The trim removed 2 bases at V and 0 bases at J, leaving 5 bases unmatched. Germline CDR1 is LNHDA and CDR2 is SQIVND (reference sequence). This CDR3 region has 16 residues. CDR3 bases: TGTGCCAGTAGTATACTAGCGGGGCAGGGCTCCTACGAGCAGTACTTC. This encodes CASSILAGQGSYEQYF.

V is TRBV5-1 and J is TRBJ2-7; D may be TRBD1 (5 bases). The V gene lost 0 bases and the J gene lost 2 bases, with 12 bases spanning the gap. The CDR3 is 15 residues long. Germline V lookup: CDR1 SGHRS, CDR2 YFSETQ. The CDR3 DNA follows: TGCGCCAGCAGCTTGGGGGCGACAGTGACCTACGAGCAGTACTTC. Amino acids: CASSLGATVTYEQYF.

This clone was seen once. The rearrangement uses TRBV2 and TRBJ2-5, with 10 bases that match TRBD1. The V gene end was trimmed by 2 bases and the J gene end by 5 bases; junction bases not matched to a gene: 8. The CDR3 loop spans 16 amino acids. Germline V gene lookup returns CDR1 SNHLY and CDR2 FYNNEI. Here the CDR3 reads CASSEYSTGGAETQYF. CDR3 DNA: TGTGCCAGCAGTGAATATTCGACAGGGGGCGCCGAGACCCAGTACTTC. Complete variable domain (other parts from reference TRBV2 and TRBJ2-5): EPEVTQTPSHQVTQMGQEVILRCVPISNHLYFYWYRQILGQKVEFLVSFYNNEISEKSEIFDDQFSVERPDGSNFTLKIRSTKLEDSAMYFCASSEYSTGGAETQYFGPGTRLLVL.

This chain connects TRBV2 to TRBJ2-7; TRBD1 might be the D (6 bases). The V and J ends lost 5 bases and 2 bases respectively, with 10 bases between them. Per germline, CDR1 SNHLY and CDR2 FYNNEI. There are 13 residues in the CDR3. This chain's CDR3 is CASSLRTAYEQYF. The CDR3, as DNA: TGTGCCAGCAGTCTTCGGACAGCCTACGAGCAGTACTTC.